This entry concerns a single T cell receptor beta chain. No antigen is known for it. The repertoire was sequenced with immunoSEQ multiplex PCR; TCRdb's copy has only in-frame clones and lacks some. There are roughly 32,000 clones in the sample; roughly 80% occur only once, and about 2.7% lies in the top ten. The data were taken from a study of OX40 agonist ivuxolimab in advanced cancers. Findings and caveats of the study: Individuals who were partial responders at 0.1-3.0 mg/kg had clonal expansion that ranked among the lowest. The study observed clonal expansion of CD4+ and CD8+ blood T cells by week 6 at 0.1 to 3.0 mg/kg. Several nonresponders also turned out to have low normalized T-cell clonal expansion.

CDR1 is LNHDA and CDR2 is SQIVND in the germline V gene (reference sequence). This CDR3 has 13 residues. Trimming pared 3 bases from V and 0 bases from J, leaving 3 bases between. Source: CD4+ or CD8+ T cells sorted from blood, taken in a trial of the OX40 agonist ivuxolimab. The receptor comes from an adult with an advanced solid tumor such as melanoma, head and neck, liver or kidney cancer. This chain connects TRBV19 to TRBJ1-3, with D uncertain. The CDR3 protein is CASSMSSGNTIYF. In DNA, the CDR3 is TGTGCCAGTAGTATGAGCTCTGGAAACACCATATATTTT. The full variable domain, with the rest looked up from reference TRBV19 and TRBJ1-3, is DGGITQSPKYLFRKEGQNVTLSCEQNLNHDAMYWYRQDPGQGLRLIYYSQIVNDFQKGDIAEGYSVSREKKESFPLTVTSAQKNPTAFYLCASSMSSGNTIYFGEGSWLTVV.